This T cell receptor (beta chain) stems from a study of cytotoxic CD8 clonotypes in ibrutinib-treated CLL (dated by TCRdb to 2020 to 2022). At the level of the whole study: The cohort was composed of roughly ten relapsed/refractory and about 16 treatment-naive patients; IGHV unmutated status was identified in 17 patients. Responses were partial in 25 or so patients and complete in 2; after median approximately 69 months follow-up, about 14 stayed in remission and approximately twelve progressed. Samples at response were collected after a median of about 11 months of treatment, with a range of roughly 6 to 40 months. Samples averaged roughly 280,000 productive templates and just under 95,000 productive rearrangements. Of the 90 or so participants in the trial, 26 had longitudinal samples available. Cryopreserved peripheral blood mononuclear cells were collected before treatment, at response, and at either disease progression or sustained remission. Every remission and progressive disease sample was obtained while ibrutinib was still being received by the patients.

V sheds 0 bases and J sheds 5 bases, leaving 10 bases between their ends. The CDR3 runs 14 residues from the cysteine to the phenylalanine. CDR3 DNA is the only sequence kept; it has 42 bases, read in frame from the first base. The germline V gene encodes CDR1 LNHNV and CDR2 YYDKDF (reference sequence). A MiSeq instrument was used for deep resolution sequencing, which targeted depths ranging from 1 in 1 million up to 1 in 200,000 T cells, with coverage averaging 10x for each clonotype. The immunoSEQ hsTCRB Kit was used to generate TCR beta libraries. In the source study's methods: The data were analyzed with ImmunoSEQ Analyzer and ImmunoSEQ Data Assistant, and V, D and J gene assignments followed IMGT definitions. Clonality was computed as one minus normalized Shannon entropy of productive rearrangement frequencies, ranging from 0 to 1. Only overrepresented clonotypes making up at least 0.05% of the repertoire of each patient were included in the public clonotype analysis. Approximately 12 age-matched healthy donor repertoires from immuneACCESS were used as controls for clonality. TCRdb holds this immuneACCESS table with in-frame rearrangements only. Some clones are missing; in checked studies, unresolved V genes explain under half, and the rest has no known cause. The V and J calls and clone size were taken over from that table, and D and trimming were inferred from the DNA. The sample contains roughly 180,000 clones, roughly four fifths of them found a single time. The top ten hold about 4.6% of the sample.

The meaning of the sample's time point label: around 2 years on ibrutinib. Roughly 2 micrograms of genomic DNA were extracted from cryopreserved PBMCs for TCR beta library preparation. Longitudinal blood samples from CLL patients receiving ibrutinib monotherapy were subjected to high-throughput TCR beta sequencing. Patients were enrolled in a phase 2 open-label single-center ibrutinib monotherapy trial. Turning to this clone: What this receptor recognizes is not known. The record has no base qualities; no much larger clone is one base away.

The paper as a whole reports these results and caveats: Public clonotypes were rare and either contracted or stayed stable during treatment, and the rise in clonality at ibrutinib response reflected the expansion of private clonotypes. Sampling times were not matched between patients in sustained remission and patients whose disease was progressing, and lymph node repertoires were not examined. At baseline, clonality was higher than in age-matched healthy donors and showed a strong correlation with circulating CD8+ T-cell counts. Clonality rose at ibrutinib response, remained stable during sustained remission, and dropped back toward baseline at progression.

The clonotype was recovered from a human donor with chronic lymphocytic leukemia. Here the sequenced sample was PBMCs, taken after 24 months of ibrutinib treatment. The chain employs TRBV15 and TRBJ1-2, with a weak D call of TRBD1 (5 bases match). The CDR3 region reads CATSRDPGPYGYTF. In nucleotide form, the sequence is TGTGCCACCAGCAGAGACCCAGGGCCGTATGGCTACACCTTC.